This T cell receptor beta chain was recorded in a study of blood T cell repertoires in COVID-19 (TCRdb year 2020). Regarding the complete study: Samples covering the acute and convalescent phases of COVID-19 were provided by collaborators in the United States, Italy and Spain. Sample metadata almost always included a de-identified subject ID, COVID-19 status, age in years and sex. The repertoires were made available in a free public database intended to serve as a resource for research on the immune response to SARS-CoV-2. HLA class I and class II types, where available, came from metadata supplied by the sample provider rather than from assay-based typing. The material from the prospective study consisted of cDNA or gDNA derived from T cells, B-cell-depleted T cells, or PBMCs. Deeply sampled blood TCRbeta repertoires from subjects exposed to, actively infected with, or recovered from COVID-19 were included in the dataset. The samples were drawn from two sources: the first 160 participants of the ongoing ImmuneRACE study, and about 1,300 subjects contributed by 6 global collaborators.

V and J lose 6 bases and 5 bases, and a span of 16 bases separates them. In the germline V gene, CDR1 corresponds to SGHVS and CDR2 to FQNEAQ. Taken from cysteine to phenylalanine, the CDR3 has 15 residues. Only the CDR3 part of the read is kept: 45 bases, read in frame from the first base. The immunoSEQ Assay, a bias-controlled multiplex PCR, was used to amplify TCRbeta CDR3 regions from genomic DNA. As for how the authors treated the data: The number of nucleated cells in each sample was estimated by amplification of reference gene primers within the assay. To quantify the absolute abundance of each unique TCRbeta CDR3 rearrangement, sequence reads were collapsed and filtered. For each sample, productive Simpson clonality was calculated by taking the square root of Simpson's diversity index across productive rearrangements. The source is immuneACCESS, and TCRdb retained only in-frame sequences with V and J called. Part of the clones is not carried over; for the studies checked, unresolved V genes explain less than half of this, and the remainder is unexplained. That table supplies the V and J calls and clone size; D and trimming were determined from the DNA. This sample lists about 25,000 clones; about 85% were detected once. Of the sample, under 60% is held by the ten largest clones.

With regard to this clone: What antigen it recognizes has not been identified. The record has no base qualities; no much larger clone is one base away.

The collaborating institutions used their own protocols to collect whole blood in K2EDTA tubes. For TCRbeta analysis, collaborator samples were shipped as frozen whole blood, as isolated PBMCs, or as DNA extracted from either sample type. The paper as a whole reports these results and caveats: Clinical and demographic metadata were provided uncurated, with the amount varying by source and participant.

The chain was built from TRBV7-8 and TRBJ2-2; the D segment could be TRBD1, given 6 matching bases. This TCR was recovered from a man in his forties or fifties with active or convalescent COVID-19. The source material was peripheral blood. The CDR3 protein: CASRRNRAYTGELFF. In nucleotides, the sequence is TGTGCCAGCAGGCGGAACAGGGCTTATACCGGGGAGCTGTTTTTT.